This TCR beta chain is drawn from a study of T cells in Graves' hyperthyroidism and ophthalmopathy. Study-wide results and caveats: Peripheral blood also featured most of the thyroid clonotypes expanded above 0.001.

V was pared by 8 bases and J by 9 bases, with 19 bases between. The CDR3 length is 12 residues. The germline gives CDR1 DFQATT, CDR2 SNEGSKA (reference sequence). To note about this clonotype: The antigen is undetermined.

The TCR beta CDR3 regions underwent amplification using RNA transcripts as the source. HTBI primers were used for first-round RT-PCR of the TCR CDR3. MiXCR, run by TCRdb on the multiplex PCR reads, gives a single entry per CDR3 protein. The sample contains 610,000 or so distinct CDR3 sequences, approximately 44% of which appear only once. The genes are TRBV20-1 and TRBJ1-2; no firm D call. The sample comprised peripheral blood or thyroid tissue (not recorded which). This TCR was sampled from a woman in her late teens or twenties with Graves' hyperthyroidism. CDR3 region: CSSRTDGESYTF. The DNA for the CDR3 is TGCAGTTCAAGGACCGACGGGGAGAGCTACACCTTC.